This T cell receptor beta chain was sequenced during a study of CD8+CD57+ T cells in acquired aplastic anemia. About the study: DNA from sorted CD4+ and CD8+ cells averaged roughly 3.2 ug.

The template for TCR beta VDJ and CDR3 sequence profiling was genomic DNA. Each CDR3 protein is one row after TCRdb ran MiXCR on the reads. Altogether 150,000 to 200,000 distinct CDR3 sequences are present, about three fifths being singletons, with the ten largest covering roughly 50%. The CDR3 is 16 residues long. Per the germline V gene, CDR1 is MDHEN and CDR2 is SYDVKM. Trimming removed 5 bases from V and 4 bases from J, with 20 bases in between. This clonotype has a handful of counts. Its antigen is unidentified. General observations from the study: Simpson's diversity of CD8+ cells was not significantly different in patients compared with controls. Nearly 30 CD8+ CDR3 sequences were shared between patients and controls.

The rearrangement uses TRBV28 and TRBJ1-2; a possible D gene is TRBD1 (6 bases). This TCR came from a human donor with severe aplastic anemia or a healthy control (not recorded which). Sequencing was performed on sorted CD4+, CD8+, or CD8+CD57+ T cells (not recorded which) from PBMCs. CDR3 region: CASSPPEGETFYGYTF. The CDR3 bases are TGTGCCAGCAGTCCCCCGGAGGGGGAGACCTTCTATGGCTACACCTTC.